The clone carrying this TCR beta chain appeared a few times. Its antigen is not identified. Using its own MiXCR run on the reads, TCRdb lists one record per CDR3 protein. The sample includes fewer than 1,000,000 distinct CDR3 sequences, approximately 31% of them seen just once. The source of the sample is a study of T cell repertoires in cytomegalovirus infection. Study information: Evidence of both CMV infection and a matching HLA type came from public TCR beta signatures. Notes on the study in general: Totalled public TCR beta family frequency picked out people who carried CMV plus the relevant HLA.

The ends were cut back, 2 bases at V and 7 bases at J, with 15 bases in the middle. The CDR3 runs 14 residues. CDR1 and CDR2 (germline): MNHEY, SVGAGI. This TCR was recovered from a human donor in good health (CMV status not recorded). Some clones in this sample may be carry-over from other donors' samples. The genes are TRBV6-5 and TRBJ2-7, with D perhaps TRBD2 (7 bases). This specimen consisted of cultured CD8+ T cells from PBMCs, obtained from culture after CMV antigen stimulation. CDR3 DNA: TGTGCCAGCAGTTACGCAAGGGGGGGTGGGGAGCAGTACTTC. As protein: CASSYARGGGEQYF.